This is a list of T cell receptor beta chains from one sample in a study of cytomegalovirus exposure and HLA in healthy donors. The data were produced by immunoSEQ multiplex PCR, yet TCRdb's version contains in-frame clones alone and is incomplete. The data contain 150,000 to 200,000 clones, about 80% of them seen just once; the ten biggest clones take up 4% to 5.5%. The material sequenced was PBMCs. The origin of the receptors is a young man in good health and CMV-seronegative. Both conserved end residues are part of each CDR3. The D gene is left open where the match is weak. Expanded clones are given a class, and other clones once, few, many or no size at all.

.	TRBV20-1	11	TRBJ2-7	.	CSARGNYEQYF	TGCAGTGCTAGAGGTAACTACGAGCAGTACTTC
.	TRBV7-8	16	TRBJ1-2	.	CASSLASGALGYGYTF	TGTGCCAGCAGCTTAGCATCAGGGGCATTGGGCTATGGCTACACCTTC
TRBD2	TRBV9	16	TRBJ2-2	.	CASSGTSGRNTGELFF	TGTGCCAGCAGCGGAACTAGCGGACGGAACACCGGGGAGCTGTTTTTT
.	TRBV28	16	TRBJ2-7	.	CASSLWGAFNSYEQYF	TGTGCCAGCAGTTTATGGGGGGCGTTCAACTCCTACGAGCAGTACTTC
.	TRBV25-1	15	TRBJ2-2	.	CASQSTGLNTGELFF	TGTGCCAGCCAATCGACAGGACTCAACACCGGGGAGCTGTTTTTT
TRBD2	TRBV6-5	15	TRBJ2-7	few	CASSYSTSGVESQYF	TGTGCCAGCAGTTACTCGACTAGCGGGGTTGAATCCCAATACTTC
.	TRBV11-2	16	TRBJ2-7	few	CASSNSPGLTSYEQYF	TGTGCCAGCAGTAACAGTCCAGGGTTAACCTCCTACGAGCAGTACTTC
TRBD1	TRBV18	16	TRBJ2-2	.	CASSPSTGVDTGELFF	TGTGCCAGCTCCCCATCTACAGGGGTGGACACCGGGGAGCTGTTTTTT
TRBD1	TRBV7-2	15	TRBJ2-7	.	CASSPRTGADYEQYF	TGTGCCAGCAGCCCTCGAACAGGGGCAGACTACGAGCAGTACTTC
TRBD1	TRBV18	13	TRBJ1-1	.	CASSSDRGGGAFF	TGTGCCAGCTCGTCCGACAGGGGAGGCGGAGCTTTCTTT
.	TRBV28	12	TRBJ1-4	.	CASSSLSEKLFF	TGTGCCAGCAGTTCGCTAAGTGAAAAACTGTTTTTT
TRBD2	TRBV4-1	16	TRBJ2-7	.	CASSQQLAVRSYEQYF	TGCGCCAGCAGCCAGCAACTAGCGGTAAGATCCTACGAGCAGTACTTC
.	TRBV18	14	TRBJ1-4	.	CASSPTGWGEKLFF	TGTGCCAGCTCACCCACAGGGTGGGGTGAAAAACTGTTTTTT
TRBD2	TRBV28	16	TRBJ2-3	.	CASRDSGGIDTDTQYF	TGTGCCAGCAGAGATAGCGGGGGGATAGACACAGATACGCAGTATTTT
TRBD2	TRBV6-5	14	TRBJ2-1	.	CASSLTSGTDEQFF	TGTGCCAGCAGTCTGACTAGCGGGACTGATGAGCAGTTCTTC
TRBD1	TRBV19	15	TRBJ1-2	once	CASSTAGTEVGGYTF	TGTGCCAGTAGTACCGCGGGGACAGAAGTGGGAGGCTACACCTTC
.	TRBV5-6	16	TRBJ2-2	.	CASSPMGTLNTGELFF	TGTGCCAGCAGCCCCATGGGGACACTTAACACCGGGGAGCTGTTTTTT
.	TRBV28	13	TRBJ2-5	.	CASNFGEWETQYF	TGTGCCAGCAACTTCGGGGAATGGGAGACCCAGTACTTC
.	TRBV28	16	TRBJ2-4	.	CASSLLLGVAKNIQYF	TGTGCCAGCAGTTTATTATTAGGGGTAGCCAAAAACATTCAGTACTTC
.	TRBV28	15	TRBJ2-7	.	CASSLWGGASYEQYF	TGTGCCAGCAGTTTATGGGGGGGGGCCTCCTACGAGCAGTACTTC
TRBD2	TRBV9	15	TRBJ2-7	.	CASSQGLAGLYEQYF	TGTGCCAGCAGCCAGGGACTAGCAGGGCTCTACGAGCAGTACTTC
.	TRBV28	14	TRBJ1-2	.	CASSPPRAHYGYTF	TGTGCCAGCAGTCCTCCCCGAGCGCACTATGGCTACACCTTC